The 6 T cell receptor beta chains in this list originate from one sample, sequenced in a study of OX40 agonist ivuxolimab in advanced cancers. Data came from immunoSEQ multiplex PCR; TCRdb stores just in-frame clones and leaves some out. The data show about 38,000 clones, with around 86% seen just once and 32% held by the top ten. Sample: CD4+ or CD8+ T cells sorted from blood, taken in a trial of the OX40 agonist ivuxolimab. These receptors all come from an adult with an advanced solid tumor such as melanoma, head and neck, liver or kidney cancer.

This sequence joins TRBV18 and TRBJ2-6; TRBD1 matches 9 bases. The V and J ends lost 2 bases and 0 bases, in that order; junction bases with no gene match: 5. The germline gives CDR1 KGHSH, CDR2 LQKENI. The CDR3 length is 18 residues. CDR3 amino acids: CASSPSTGGSSGANVLTF. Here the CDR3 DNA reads TGTGCCAGCTCACCATCGACAGGGGGTTCCTCTGGGGCCAACGTCCTGACTTTC.

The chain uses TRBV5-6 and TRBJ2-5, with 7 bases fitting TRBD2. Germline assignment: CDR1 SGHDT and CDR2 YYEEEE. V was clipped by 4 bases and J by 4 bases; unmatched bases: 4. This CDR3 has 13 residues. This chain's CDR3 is CASSPGGRETQYF. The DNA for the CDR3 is TGTGCCAGCAGCCCCGGGGGGAGAGAGACCCAGTACTTC.

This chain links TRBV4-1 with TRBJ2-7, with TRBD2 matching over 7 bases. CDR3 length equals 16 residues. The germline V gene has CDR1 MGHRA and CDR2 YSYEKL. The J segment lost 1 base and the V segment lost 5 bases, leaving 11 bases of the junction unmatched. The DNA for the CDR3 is TGCGCCAGCAGCAGGTTAGCGGGCCAAGGGTCCTACGAGCAGTACTTC. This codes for CASSRLAGQGSYEQYF.

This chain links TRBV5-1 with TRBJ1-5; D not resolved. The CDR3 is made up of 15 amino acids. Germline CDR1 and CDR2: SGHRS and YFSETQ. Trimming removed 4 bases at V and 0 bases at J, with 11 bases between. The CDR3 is CASSDGEYSNQPQHF. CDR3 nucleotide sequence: TGCGCCAGCAGCGATGGGGAGTATAGCAATCAGCCCCAGCATTTT. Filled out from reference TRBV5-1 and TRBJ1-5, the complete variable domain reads KAGVTQTPRYLIKTRGQQVTLSCSPISGHRSVSWYQQTPGQGLQFLFEYFSETQRNKGNFPGRFSGRQFSNSRSEMNVSTLELGDSALYLCASSDGEYSNQPQHFGDGTRLSIL.

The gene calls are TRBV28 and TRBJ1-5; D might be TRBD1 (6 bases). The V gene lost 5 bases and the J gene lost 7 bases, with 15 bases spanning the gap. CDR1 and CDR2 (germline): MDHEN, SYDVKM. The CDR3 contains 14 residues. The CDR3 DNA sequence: TGTGCCAGCAGTCAAGCAGGGGCTCGGCAGCCCCAGCATTTT. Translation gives CASSQAGARQPQHF.

As DNA, the CDR3 is TGTGCCATTCAGGACAGGGGATACAATGAGCAGTTCTTC. This gives the protein CAIQDRGYNEQFF. The chain carries TRBV6-4 and TRBJ2-1; 9 positions match TRBD1. Per germline, CDR1 MRHNA and CDR2 SNTAGT. The CDR3 has 13 amino acids. V gave up 10 bases and J gave up 4 bases; unmatched junction bases: 5.